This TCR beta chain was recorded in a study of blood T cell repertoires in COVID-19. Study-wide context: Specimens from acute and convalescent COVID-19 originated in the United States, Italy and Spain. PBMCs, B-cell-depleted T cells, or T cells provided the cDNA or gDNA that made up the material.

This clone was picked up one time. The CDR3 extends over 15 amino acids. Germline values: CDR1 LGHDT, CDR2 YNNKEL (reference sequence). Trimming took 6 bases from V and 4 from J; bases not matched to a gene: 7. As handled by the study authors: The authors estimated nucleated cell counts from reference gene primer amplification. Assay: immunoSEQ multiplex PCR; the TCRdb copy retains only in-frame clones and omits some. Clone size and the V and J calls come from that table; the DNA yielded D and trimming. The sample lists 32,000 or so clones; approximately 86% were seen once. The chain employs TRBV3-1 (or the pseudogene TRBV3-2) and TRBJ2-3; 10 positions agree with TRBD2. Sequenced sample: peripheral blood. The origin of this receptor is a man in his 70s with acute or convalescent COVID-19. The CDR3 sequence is CASRPSGSLADTQYF. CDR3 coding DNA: TGTGCCAGCAGGCCTAGCGGGAGTCTAGCAGATACGCAGTATTTT.